Listed below are T cell receptor beta chains from one sample, sequenced in a study of blood T cell repertoires in COVID-19. Profiling relied on immunoSEQ multiplex PCR, and the TCRdb table lists in-frame clones only, not all of them. The top ten clones hold around 9.3% of a sample with about 200,000 clones, approximately 81% of them seen once. The sequencing input was PBMCs or T cells enriched from blood (not recorded which). All receptors derive from a woman aged 45-65 years with acute COVID-19. The CDR3 runs from the conserved cysteine through the conserved F or W. Fields, in order: V gene, J gene, clone size, D gene, CDR3 protein, CDR3 DNA. D genes are given only for firm matches. Only some rows state a clone size, as once, few, many or a class for expanded clones.

>TRBV7-2|TRBJ1-2|-|-
CASSLGGTVEYGYTF
TGTGCCAGCAGCTTGGGAGGTACAGTGGAATATGGCTACACCTTC
>TRBV11-3|TRBJ2-1|-|TRBD2
CASSSMARGANEQFF
TGTGCCAGCAGCTCAATGGCGCGGGGGGCCAATGAGCAGTTCTTC
>TRBV6-2/TRBV6-3|TRBJ1-5|-|TRBD1
CASSYGGHRGLQPQHF
TGTGCCAGCAGTTACGGGGGACACAGGGGATTACAGCCCCAGCATTTT
>TRBV18|TRBJ2-3|-|TRBD2
CASSPPSGGGTDTQYF
TGTGCCAGCTCACCACCTAGCGGGGGGGGCACAGATACGCAGTATTTT
>TRBV6-1|TRBJ2-5|-|-
CASSEARGRQFRETQYF
TGTGCCAGCAGTGAAGCGCGGGGGCGCCAGTTCCGAGAGACCCAGTACTTC
>TRBV5-1|TRBJ2-3|-|-
CASSLAGTDTQYF
TGCGCCAGCAGCTTGGCAGGCACAGATACGCAGTATTTT
>TRBV19|TRBJ1-1|-|-
CASSIRTGANTEAFF
TGTGCCAGTAGTATCAGGACGGGAGCGAACACTGAAGCTTTCTTT
>TRBV28|TRBJ2-5|-|-
CASSSPGAGIVQTQYF
TGTGCCAGCAGTTCACCCGGGGCGGGAATTGTGCAGACCCAGTACTTC
>TRBV19|TRBJ1-2|-|TRBD1
CASSTARGLGGYTF
TGTGCCAGTAGCACGGCCAGGGGGCTGGGTGGCTACACCTTC
>TRBV5-3|TRBJ2-3|-|TRBD1
CARSPRTGPFIDTQYF
TGTGCCAGAAGCCCTCGGACAGGGCCGTTTATCGATACGCAGTATTTT
>TRBV4-1|TRBJ2-7|few|-
CASSQRQDYEQYF
TGCGCCAGCAGCCAGAGACAGGACTACGAGCAGTACTTC
>TRBV28|TRBJ1-4|-|TRBD1
CASRRGQGGEKLFF
TGTGCCAGCAGGCGCGGACAGGGTGGTGAAAAACTGTTTTTT
>TRBV11-2|TRBJ2-1|-|TRBD2
CASSHGVAGRNEQFF
TGTGCCAGCAGCCACGGGGTAGCGGGAAGGAATGAGCAGTTCTTC
>TRBV5-1|TRBJ2-7|-|TRBD1
CASSLDRGAAYEQYF
TGCGCCAGCAGCCTTGACAGGGGAGCCGCCTACGAGCAGTACTTC
>TRBV30|TRBJ1-2|-|-
CACLEGQQVFYGYTF
TGTGCCTGCCTAGAAGGACAGCAGGTGTTTTATGGCTACACCTTC
>TRBV5-1|TRBJ2-7|once|TRBD2
CASSPLGLAGNYEQYF
TGCGCCAGCAGCCCCCTCGGGCTAGCGGGAAACTACGAGCAGTACTTC
>TRBV29-1|TRBJ1-1|-|-
CSVETGETNTEAFF
TGCAGCGTCGAAACCGGGGAAACGAACACTGAAGCTTTCTTT
>TRBV5-1|TRBJ1-1|few|TRBD1
CASSYTRTGGITEAFF
TGCGCCAGCAGCTATACAAGGACAGGGGGCATCACTGAAGCTTTCTTT
>TRBV7-2|TRBJ2-1|-|-
CASKIPVGYNEQFF
TGTGCCAGCAAAATCCCCGTCGGCTACAATGAGCAGTTCTTC
>TRBV24-1|TRBJ2-1|few|-
CATSDPPGASTGPYNEQFF
TGTGCCACCAGTGATCCCCCAGGGGCCAGCACCGGCCCATACAATGAGCAGTTCTTC
>TRBV6-1|TRBJ2-7|-|-
CASSEALYRKDF
TGTGCCAGCAGTGAAGCGCTTTACAGAAAGGACTTC
>TRBV5-1|TRBJ2-1|-|TRBD2
CASSHLAGGLNEQFF
TGCGCCAGCAGCCATCTAGCGGGGGGGCTCAATGAGCAGTTCTTC
>TRBV6-2/TRBV6-3|TRBJ2-3|-|-
CASSYPHTDTQYF
TGTGCCAGCAGTTACCCCCACACAGATACGCAGTATTTT
>TRBV28|TRBJ1-5|-|-
CASSLGGAKNQPQHF
TGTGCCAGCAGTTTGGGGGGAGCGAAAAATCAGCCCCAGCATTTT
>TRBV28|TRBJ1-2|-|TRBD1
CASSPFGPGTGYGYTF
TGTGCCAGCAGCCCTTTTGGACCCGGGACAGGGTATGGCTACACCTTC
>TRBV29-1|TRBJ2-1|-|TRBD2
CSVGRTSGSVYNEQFF
TGCAGCGTTGGCCGGACTAGCGGGAGTGTATACAATGAGCAGTTCTTC
>TRBV28|TRBJ2-7|-|-
CASNPQGGAGYEQYF
TGTGCCAGCAATCCCCAAGGGGGGGCTGGTTACGAGCAGTACTTC